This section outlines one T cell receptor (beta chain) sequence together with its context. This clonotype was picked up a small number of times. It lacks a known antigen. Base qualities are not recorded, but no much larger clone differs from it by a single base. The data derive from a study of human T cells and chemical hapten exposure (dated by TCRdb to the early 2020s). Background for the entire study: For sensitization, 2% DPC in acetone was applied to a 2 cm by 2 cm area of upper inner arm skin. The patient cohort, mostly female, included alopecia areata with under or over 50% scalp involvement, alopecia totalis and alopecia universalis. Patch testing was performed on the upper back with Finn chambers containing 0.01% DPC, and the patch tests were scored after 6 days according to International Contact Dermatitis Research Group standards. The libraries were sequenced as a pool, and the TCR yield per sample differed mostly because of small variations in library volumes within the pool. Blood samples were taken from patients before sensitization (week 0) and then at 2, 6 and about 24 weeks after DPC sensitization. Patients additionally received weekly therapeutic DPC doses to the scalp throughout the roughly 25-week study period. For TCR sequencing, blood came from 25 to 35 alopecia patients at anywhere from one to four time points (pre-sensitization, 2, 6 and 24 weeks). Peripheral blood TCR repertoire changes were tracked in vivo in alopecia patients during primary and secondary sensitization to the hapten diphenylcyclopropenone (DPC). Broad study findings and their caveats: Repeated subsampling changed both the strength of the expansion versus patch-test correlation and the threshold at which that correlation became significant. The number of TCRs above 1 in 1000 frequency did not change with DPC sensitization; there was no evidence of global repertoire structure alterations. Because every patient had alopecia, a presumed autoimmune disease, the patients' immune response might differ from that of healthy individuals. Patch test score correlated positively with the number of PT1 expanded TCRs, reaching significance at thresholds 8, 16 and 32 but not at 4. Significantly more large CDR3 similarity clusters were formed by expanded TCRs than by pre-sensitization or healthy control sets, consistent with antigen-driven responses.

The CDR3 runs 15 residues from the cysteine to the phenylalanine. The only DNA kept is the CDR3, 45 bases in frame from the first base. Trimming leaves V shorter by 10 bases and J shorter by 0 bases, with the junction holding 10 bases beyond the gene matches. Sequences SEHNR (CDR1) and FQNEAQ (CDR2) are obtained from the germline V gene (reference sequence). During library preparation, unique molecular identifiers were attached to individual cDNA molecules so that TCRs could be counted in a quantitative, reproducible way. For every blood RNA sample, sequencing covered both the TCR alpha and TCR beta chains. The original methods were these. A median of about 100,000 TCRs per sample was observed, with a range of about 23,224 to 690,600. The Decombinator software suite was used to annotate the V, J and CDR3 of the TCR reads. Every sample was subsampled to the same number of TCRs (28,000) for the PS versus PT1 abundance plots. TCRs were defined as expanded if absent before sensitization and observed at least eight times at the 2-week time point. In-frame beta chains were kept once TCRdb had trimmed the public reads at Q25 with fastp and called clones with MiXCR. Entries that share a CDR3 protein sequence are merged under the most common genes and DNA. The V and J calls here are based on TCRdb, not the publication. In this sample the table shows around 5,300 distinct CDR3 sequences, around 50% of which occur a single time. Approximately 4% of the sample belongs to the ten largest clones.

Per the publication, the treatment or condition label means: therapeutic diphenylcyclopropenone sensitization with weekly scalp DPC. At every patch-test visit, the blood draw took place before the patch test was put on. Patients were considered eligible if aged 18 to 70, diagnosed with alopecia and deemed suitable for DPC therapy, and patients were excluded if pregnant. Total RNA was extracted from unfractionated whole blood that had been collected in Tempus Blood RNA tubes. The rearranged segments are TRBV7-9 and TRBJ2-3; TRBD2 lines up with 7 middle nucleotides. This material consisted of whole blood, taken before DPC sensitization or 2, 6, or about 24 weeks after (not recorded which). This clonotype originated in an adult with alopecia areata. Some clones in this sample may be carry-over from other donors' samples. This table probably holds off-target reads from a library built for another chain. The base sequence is TGTGCCACCGGGGGGACCACTGCTAGCACAGATACGCAGTATTTT. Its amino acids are CATGGTTASTDTQYF.